These 22 T cell receptor beta chains were all obtained from the same sample, sequenced in a study of blood T cell repertoires in COVID-19 (dated by TCRdb to 2020 to 2022). Library prep was done by the immunoSEQ multiplex PCR assay. Imported from immuneACCESS, the table was reduced by TCRdb to in-frame sequences with V and J called. These copies leave out some clones; in studies compared against another copy, an unresolved V gene accounts for under half, and the cause of the remainder is not known. For this sample the table gives about 240,000 clones, of which about 87% were detected only once. The ten largest clonotypes hold about 2.5% of the sample. Source material: PBMCs or T cells enriched from blood (not recorded which). These receptors came from a woman between 25 and 40 years old with acute COVID-19.

The J gene is TRBJ2-7, the V gene TRBV30, with D possibly being TRBD1 (6 bases). Germline values: CDR1 GTSNPN, CDR2 SVGIG (reference sequence). CDR3 length: 12 residues. The germline V and J ends were trimmed by 7 bases and 3 bases, with 13 bases remaining between them. The CDR3 protein is CAFRRGFYEQYF. The CDR3 DNA sequence: TGTGCCTTCCGCAGGGGCTTCTACGAGCAGTACTTC.

This rearrangement joins TRBV15 to TRBJ2-5; D gene unclear. Trimming removed 0 bases at V and 2 bases at J, with 13 bases between. The CDR3 extends over 16 amino acids. From germline, CDR1 is LNHNV and CDR2 YYDKDF (reference sequence). The CDR3 DNA is TGTGCCACCAGCAGAGATTGGTTAGAGAATCAAGAGACCCAGTACTTC. This gives the protein CATSRDWLENQETQYF.

The chain carries TRBV2 and TRBJ1-5; perhaps TRBD1 as D (5 bases). The CDR3 totals 15 residues. Looked up from germline, CDR1 is SNHLY and CDR2 is FYNNEI. V lost 4 bases, J lost 4 bases, and 14 bases lay in between. This CDR3 reads CASSAMSGINQPQHF. The CDR3, as DNA: TGTGCCAGCAGTGCCATGTCAGGGATAAATCAGCCCCAGCATTTT.

This rearrangement joins TRBV6-5 to TRBJ2-7; a possible D gene is TRBD1 (6 bases). Germline CDR1 MNHEY, CDR2 SVGAGI. V gave up 5 bases and J gave up 9 bases, with 17 bases separating them. The CDR3 length is 13 residues. CDR3 nucleotides: TGTGCCAGCAGTACTGCCGGGACACTGGGGCAGTACTTC. This translates into CASSTAGTLGQYF.

The V gene is TRBV27, the J gene TRBJ1-2; 7 bases match TRBD1. Per the germline V gene, CDR1 is MNHEY and CDR2 is SMNVEV (reference sequence). J was trimmed by 2 bases and V by 2 bases; bases with no gene match: 5. The CDR3 is made up of 15 amino acids. As DNA, the CDR3 is TGTGCCAGCAGTTTAATCGGGACAGCGAACTATGGCTACACCTTC. It specifies CASSLIGTANYGYTF.

This clone was observed a handful of times. The gene calls are TRBV9 and TRBJ1-5; D uncertain. With 0 bases removed from V and 1 base from J, the gap between germline ends came to 8 bases. The CDR3 loop spans 15 amino acids. From germline, CDR1 is SGDLS and CDR2 YYNGEE. The CDR3 is CASSVERYSNQPQHF. CDR3 DNA sequence: TGTGCCAGCAGCGTAGAGAGATACAGCAATCAGCCCCAGCATTTT.

The genes are TRBV19 and TRBJ2-3, with 7 bases lining up with TRBD2. The CDR3 consists of 15 residues. Germline CDR1 and CDR2: LNHDA and SQIVND (reference sequence). V was clipped by 6 bases and J by 4 bases; unmatched bases: 10. The CDR3 DNA is TGTGCCAGTAGCCCCTCCCCGAGCGGGGCAGATACGCAGTATTTT. Translated, it gives CASSPSPSGADTQYF. Full variable domain (rest looked up from reference TRBV19 and TRBJ2-3): DGGITQSPKYLFRKEGQNVTLSCEQNLNHDAMYWYRQDPGQGLRLIYYSQIVNDFQKGDIAEGYSVSREKKESFPLTVTSAQKNPTAFYLCASSPSPSGADTQYFGPGTRLTVL.

This CDR3 is CASSFRREGTETTNEKLFF. CDR3 sequence (DNA): TGCGCCAGCAGCTTTCGCAGAGAAGGGACAGAGACAACTAATGAAAAACTGTTTTTT. The chain is built from TRBV5-1 and TRBJ1-4; TRBD1 agrees at 7 bases. Looked up from germline, CDR1 is SGHRS and CDR2 is YFSETQ. The V and J ends lost 2 bases and 0 bases, in that order; junction bases with no gene match: 13. The CDR3 length is 19 residues.

The rearrangement uses TRBV10-3 and TRBJ1-2; 9 positions agree with TRBD1. The germline gives CDR1 ENHRY, CDR2 SYGVKD. The CDR3 totals 14 residues. V shed 2 bases and J 8 bases; nucleotides not matched to a gene: 6. CDR3 sequence (DNA): TGTGCCATCAGTGAGGAACAGGGGGCTCGGGGCTACACCTTC. Translation: CAISEEQGARGYTF.

The gene calls are TRBV15 and TRBJ1-2, with D possibly TRBD1 on 6 matching bases. The CDR3 consists of 15 residues. The germline CDR1 and CDR2 sequences are LNHNV and YYDKDF (reference sequence). V was pared by 1 base and J by 6 bases, with 15 bases between. CDR3 DNA: TGTGCCACCAGCAGAGCCTTGCCGAACAGGGATGGCTACACCTTC. It translates to CATSRALPNRDGYTF. Filled out from reference TRBV15 and TRBJ1-2, the complete variable domain reads DAMVIQNPRYQVTQFGKPVTLSCSQTLNHNVMYWYQQKSSQAPKLLFHYYDKDFNNEADTPDNFQSRRPNTSFCFLDIRSPGLGDTAMYLCATSRALPNRDGYTFGSGTRLTVV.

As concerns this clone: The sample has other DNA sequences that encode this CDR3 too. The rearrangement joins TRBV30 to TRBJ1-5; a weak D match, TRBD1 (5 bases). The CDR3 runs to 13 residues. CDR1 and CDR2 from the germline V gene are GTSNPN and SVGIG (reference sequence). V lost 0 bases, J lost 2 bases, and 5 bases lay in between. As DNA, the CDR3 is TGTGCCTGGAGTGTACAGGGCAATCAGCCCCAGCATTTT. Its translation: CAWSVQGNQPQHF.

This clone was detected once. The CDR3 spells CASSPTGEEYTIYF. DNA of the CDR3: TGTGCCAGCAGCCCCACAGGGGAGGAATACACCATATATTTT. The chain combines TRBV7-2 with TRBJ1-3, with 7 bases fitting TRBD1. CDR3 size: 14 residues. Germline V gene lookup returns CDR1 SGHTA and CDR2 FQGNSA. V trimming: 5 bases; J trimming: 8 bases; junction bases outside the gene matches: 9.

This sequence joins TRBV12-3 or TRBV12-4 and TRBJ1-6; TRBD1 matches 7 bases. After removal of 5 bases from V and 8 bases from J, the junction contained 3 bases not matched to a gene. The CDR3 has 13 amino acids. The CDR3 coding sequence is TGTGCCAGCAGTGGACAGGAGGATTCACCCCTCCACTTT. It encodes CASSGQEDSPLHF.

This chain links TRBV20-1 with TRBJ2-2, with D hard to call. Germline assignment: CDR1 DFQATT and CDR2 SNEGSKA (reference sequence). V was trimmed by 6 bases and J by 2 bases, leaving 4 bases between them. The CDR3 is 11 residues long. CDR3 nucleotide sequence: TGCAGTGCCACAAACACCGGGGAGCTGTTTTTT. Translation gives CSATNTGELFF.

J is TRBJ1-4 and V is TRBV24-1; the D gene is possibly TRBD1 (5 bases). Per the germline V gene, CDR1 is KGHDR and CDR2 is SFDVKD. This CDR3 is 13 amino acids long. Trimming removed 4 bases at V and 8 bases at J, with 10 bases between. CDR3 nucleotides: TGTGCCACCAGTGACCCCGGACAAGAAAAACTGTTTTTT. Amino acid sequence: CATSDPGQEKLFF.

The chain carries TRBV21-1 and TRBJ2-1; TRBD1 is taken as the D call from the table, unchecked against the DNA. TRBV21-1 is marked as a pseudogene. This CDR3 spans 14 amino acids. As DNA, the CDR3 is TGTGCCAGCATCGATGGGGGCCGTTACAATGAGCAGTTCTTC. Residues: CASIDGGRYNEQFF.

This sequence joins TRBV7-9 and TRBJ1-2; the D is unclear. This CDR3 has 14 amino acids. Trimming took 0 bases from V and 5 from J, leaving 10 bases between them. Germline V lookup: CDR1 SEHNR, CDR2 FQNEAQ (reference sequence). DNA of the CDR3: TGTGCCAGCAGCTTAGCGGTGGCAACATATGGCTACACCTTC. The encoded protein is CASSLAVATYGYTF.

The gene calls are TRBV6-5 and TRBJ2-7; 15 bases line up with TRBD2. V lost 6 bases, J lost 6 bases, and 6 bases stayed unmatched. The CDR3 totals 15 residues. Germline V gene sequence: CDR1 MNHEY, CDR2 SVGAGI. The CDR3, as DNA: TGTGCCAGCAGCCCAGGACTAGCGGGGGGGCGCGAGCAGTACTTC. Protein sequence: CASSPGLAGGREQYF.

The chain couples TRBV4-1 to TRBJ2-1; D call uncertain. The V gene's germline CDR1 is MGHRA and CDR2 YSYEKL. The V gene lost 0 bases and the J gene lost 2 bases, with 17 bases spanning the gap. CDR3 length equals 18 residues. In nucleotides, the CDR3 is TGCGCCAGCAGCCAAGACCAAGCGTCCTTGGGTACCTACAATGAGCAGTTCTTC. Protein product: CASSQDQASLGTYNEQFF.

V and J are TRBV7-2 and TRBJ1-1; perhaps TRBD1 as D (6 bases). Germline CDR1 SGHTA, CDR2 FQGNSA. The CDR3 extends over 16 amino acids. V lost 1 base and J lost 4, with 16 bases in between. The CDR3 DNA follows: TGTGCCAGCAGCTTAGAGGCGGGGGCTGGGATCACTGAAGCTTTCTTT. Protein sequence: CASSLEAGAGITEAFF.

V usage is TRBV7-9 and J usage is TRBJ2-2; D unresolved. Per the germline V gene, CDR1 is SEHNR and CDR2 is FQNEAQ (reference sequence). With 0 bases removed from V and 13 bases from J, the gap between germline ends came to 12 bases. This CDR3 has 13 amino acids. CDR3 sequence (DNA): TGTGCCAGCAGCTTAGCGCTTCCGTCGGGGCTGTTTTTT. Amino acid sequence: CASSLALPSGLFF.

This chain uses TRBV4-1 with TRBJ1-6, with D possibly TRBD1 on 5 matching bases. V was pared by 4 bases and J by 4 bases, with 11 bases between. The CDR3 has 15 amino acids. CDR1 MGHRA and CDR2 YSYEKL come from the germline V gene. In DNA, the CDR3 is TGCGCCAGCAGCCGCCCGGGACTTTATAATTCACCCCTCCACTTT. Protein: CASSRPGLYNSPLHF.